These T cell receptor beta chains were read from a single sample in a study of blood T cell repertoires in COVID-19. The method was immunoSEQ multiplex PCR; TCRdb's version includes in-frame clones alone and lacks a portion of them. The sample records hundreds of thousands of clones, 88% being singletons. Sequencing input: peripheral blood. The receptors were gathered from a human donor in a cohort sampled during active COVID-19. Both conserved end residues are part of each CDR3. The D gene is left open where the match is weak. Rows may omit the clone size; those that give it use once, few, many or a size class.

clone_size j_call d_call v_call cdr3_nt cdr3_aa
few TRBJ1-1 TRBD1 TRBV7-3 TGTGCCAGCAGCTTCTCGGACAGGGGGGTCACTGAAGCTTTCTTT CASSFSDRGVTEAFF
NA TRBJ2-2 TRBD1 TRBV15 TGTGCCACCAGCAGAGAGCAGACAGGGTACACCGGGGAGCTGTTTTTT CATSREQTGYTGELFF
NA TRBJ2-7 TRBD1 TRBV5-4 TGTGCCAGCAGCCCCCGGGACAGTGGCTACGAGCAGTACTTC CASSPRDSGYEQYF
NA TRBJ1-5 NA TRBV7-2 TGTGCCAGCAGCTTAAATGGGAGGGGCGGGGGTCAGCCCCAGCATTTT CASSLNGRGGGQPQHF
NA TRBJ2-5 NA TRBV7-9 TGTGCCAGCAGCTTGCCTCGGGAGGAGACCCAGTACTTC CASSLPREETQYF
once TRBJ1-1 NA TRBV6-6 TGTGCCAGCAGTTACTCCTCTGGGTCCGGGGGAGCTTTCTTT CASSYSSGSGGAFF
NA TRBJ1-2 NA TRBV6-2/TRBV6-3 TGTGCCAGCAGTTCCCAGTCGACAGTTGGAAACTATGGCTACACCTTC CASSSQSTVGNYGYTF
NA TRBJ2-1 TRBD1 TRBV6-2/TRBV6-3 TGTGCCAGCAGTTACCTAGACAGGGATCTCAATGAGCAGTTCTTC CASSYLDRDLNEQFF
NA TRBJ1-5 TRBD1 TRBV5-4 TGTGCCAGCAGCCGTGGGGGGACAGGAAATCAGCCCCAGCATTTT CASSRGGTGNQPQHF
NA TRBJ1-3 NA TRBV5-1 TGCGCCAGCAGCTTGGGAGAACTCACTGGAAACACCATATATTTT CASSLGELTGNTIYF
NA TRBJ1-4 NA TRBV21-1 TGTGCCAGCAGCAAACCGGGGGGGGCGCGGGAAAAACTGTTTTTT CASSKPGGAREKLFF
NA TRBJ1-3 NA TRBV28 TGTGCCAGCAGTTATCAGGGAAACACCATATATTTT CASSYQGNTIYF
NA TRBJ2-5 NA TRBV5-4 TGTGCCAGCAGCTTGGCAGGGACTTTAGAGACCCAGTACTTC CASSLAGTLETQYF
NA TRBJ1-6 TRBD1 TRBV19 TGTGCCAGTAGTGTGGTCGGGGACAGGAGCTCCTATAATTCACCCCTCCACTTT CASSVVGDRSSYNSPLHF
NA TRBJ2-7 NA TRBV7-3 TGTGCCAGCAGCTTAATTAAGCGGGCGTCCTACGAGCAGTACTTC CASSLIKRASYEQYF
NA TRBJ1-6 NA TRBV9 TGTGCCAGCAGCGTAGAGGAAGGGGGAAATTCACCCCTCCACTTT CASSVEEGGNSPLHF
few TRBJ1-2 NA TRBV7-2 TGTGCCAGCAGCTTTCGGGGAGGGGCCCATGGCTACACCTTC CASSFRGGAHGYTF
NA TRBJ1-2 NA TRBV5-4 TGTGCCAGCAGCTTGGTATCCCAGGGTCCCTATGGCTACACCTTC CASSLVSQGPYGYTF
NA TRBJ1-2 NA TRBV5-4 TGTGCCAGCAGCTCGCCGGGACAAAGGGTTGGGGTCTATGGCTACACCTTC CASSSPGQRVGVYGYTF
NA TRBJ2-1 TRBD2 TRBV4-1 TGCGCCAGCAGCCAAGAAGGGACTAGCGGGGGGGCAGGAGAGCAGTTCTTC CASSQEGTSGGAGEQFF
NA TRBJ1-1 NA TRBV9 TGTGCCAGCAGCCTCAGGGAAACTGAAGCTTTCTTT CASSLRETEAFF
once TRBJ2-2 NA TRBV7-6 TGTGCCAGCAGCTTAGAAGCAGGACTCACCGGGGAGCTGTTTTTT CASSLEAGLTGELFF
few TRBJ2-7 TRBD1 TRBV5-8 TGTGCCAGCAGCCCCTGGGACAGGGGTGCCTACGAGCAGTACTTC CASSPWDRGAYEQYF
once TRBJ1-1 NA TRBV27 TGTGCCAGCAGTTTTTGGCCCTCGACAGGCCATGAAGCTTTCTTT CASSFWPSTGHEAFF
NA TRBJ2-7 NA TRBV5-6 TGTGCCAGCAGCTCCTTTGTGGGGGCCGACTACGAGCAGTACTTC CASSSFVGADYEQYF
once TRBJ1-1 NA TRBV7-2 TGTGCCAGCAACTTTGACGGGACTCACACTGAAGCTTTCTTT CASNFDGTHTEAFF
NA TRBJ1-2 NA TRBV28 TGTGCCAGCGGGGAGTCCGGGGGGCGCGTCTATGGCTACACCTTC CASGESGGRVYGYTF
NA TRBJ1-2 TRBD1 TRBV7-9 TGTGCCAGCAGCTCAATGGGCGAGACAGGGAACTATGGCTACACCTTC CASSSMGETGNYGYTF
NA TRBJ1-5 NA TRBV6-2/TRBV6-3 TGTGCCAGCAGTCTAACAGGTCAGGCCCAGCATTTT CASSLTGQAQHF
NA TRBJ2-1 TRBD2 TRBV6-2/TRBV6-3 TGTGCCAGCAGCCTAGGACTAGCGGGGGTTTCCTACAATGAGCAGTTCTTC CASSLGLAGVSYNEQFF
NA TRBJ1-1 NA TRBV5-1 TGCGCCAGCAGCTCCCAGGGATCTGAAGCTTTCTTT CASSSQGSEAFF
NA TRBJ1-2 NA TRBV13 TGTGCCAGCAGCTTAGAAGGACAACGGCATGGCTACACCTTC CASSLEGQRHGYTF
NA TRBJ2-7 TRBD1 TRBV24-1 TGTGCCACCAGTGATACCGGACAGGATCGGGACGAGCAGTACTTC CATSDTGQDRDEQYF
NA TRBJ2-2 NA TRBV7-2 TGTGCCAGCAGAGCTAGCTTGAGAACCGGGGAGCTGTTTTTT CASRASLRTGELFF
NA TRBJ1-1 NA TRBV4-3 TGCGCCAGCAGCCAAGATAGGACAATCACTGAAGCTTTCTTT CASSQDRTITEAFF